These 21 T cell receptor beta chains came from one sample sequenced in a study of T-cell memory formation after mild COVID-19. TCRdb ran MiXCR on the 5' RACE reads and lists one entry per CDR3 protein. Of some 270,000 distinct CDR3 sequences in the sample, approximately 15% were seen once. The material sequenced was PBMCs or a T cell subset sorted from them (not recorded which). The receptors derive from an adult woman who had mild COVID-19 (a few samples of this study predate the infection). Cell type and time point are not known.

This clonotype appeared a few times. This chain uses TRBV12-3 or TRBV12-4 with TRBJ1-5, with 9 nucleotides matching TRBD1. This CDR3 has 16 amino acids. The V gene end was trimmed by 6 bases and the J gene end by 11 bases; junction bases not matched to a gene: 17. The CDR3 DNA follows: TGTGCCAGCAGCGCCGGAAGCGGGACAGGGAAAGAGGCCCAGCATTTT. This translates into CASSAGSGTGKEAQHF.

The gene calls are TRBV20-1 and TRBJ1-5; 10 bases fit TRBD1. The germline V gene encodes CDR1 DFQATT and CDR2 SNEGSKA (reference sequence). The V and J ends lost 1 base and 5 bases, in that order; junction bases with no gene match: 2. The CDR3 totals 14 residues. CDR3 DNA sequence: TGCAGTGCTAGAGCGACAGGGGGCCATCAGCCCCAGCATTTT. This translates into CSARATGGHQPQHF.

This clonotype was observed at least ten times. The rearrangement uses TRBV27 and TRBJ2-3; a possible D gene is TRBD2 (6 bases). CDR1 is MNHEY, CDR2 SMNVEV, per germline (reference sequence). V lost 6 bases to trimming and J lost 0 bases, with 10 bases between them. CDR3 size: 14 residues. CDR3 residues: CASSPSGSTDTQYF. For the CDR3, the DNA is TGTGCCAGCAGCCCCAGCGGGAGCACAGATACGCAGTATTTT.

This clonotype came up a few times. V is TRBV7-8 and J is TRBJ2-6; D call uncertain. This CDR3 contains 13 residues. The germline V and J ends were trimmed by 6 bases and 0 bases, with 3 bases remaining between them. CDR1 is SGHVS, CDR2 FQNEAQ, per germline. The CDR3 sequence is CASRVSGANVLTF. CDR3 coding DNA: TGTGCCAGCAGGGTCTCTGGGGCCAACGTCCTGACTTTC.

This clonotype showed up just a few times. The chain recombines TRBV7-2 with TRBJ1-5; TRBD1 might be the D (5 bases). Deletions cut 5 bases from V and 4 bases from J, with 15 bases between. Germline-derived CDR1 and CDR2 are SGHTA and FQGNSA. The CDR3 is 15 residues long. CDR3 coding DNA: TGTGCCAGCAGCCTAGACAGTTCCCGTAATCAGCCCCAGCATTTT. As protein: CASSLDSSRNQPQHF.

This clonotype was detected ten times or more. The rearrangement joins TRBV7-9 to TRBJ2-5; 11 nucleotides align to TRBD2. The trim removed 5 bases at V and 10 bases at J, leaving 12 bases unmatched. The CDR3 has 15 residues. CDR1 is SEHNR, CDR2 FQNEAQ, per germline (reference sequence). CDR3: CASSRLAGPGRDQYF. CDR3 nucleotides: TGTGCCAGCAGCCGACTAGCGGGACCGGGAAGGGACCAGTACTTC. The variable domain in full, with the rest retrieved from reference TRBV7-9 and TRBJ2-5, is DTGVSQNPRHKITKRGQNVTFRCDPISEHNRLYWYRQTLGQGPEFLTYFQNEAQLEKSRLLSDRFSAERPKGSFSTLEIQRTEQGDSAMYLCASSRLAGPGRDQYFGPGTRLLVL.

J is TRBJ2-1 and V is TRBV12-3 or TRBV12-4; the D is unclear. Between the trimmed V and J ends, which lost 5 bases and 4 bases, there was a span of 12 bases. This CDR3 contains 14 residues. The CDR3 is CASSMSGPYNEQFF. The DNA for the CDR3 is TGTGCCAGCAGTATGTCAGGACCGTACAATGAGCAGTTCTTC.

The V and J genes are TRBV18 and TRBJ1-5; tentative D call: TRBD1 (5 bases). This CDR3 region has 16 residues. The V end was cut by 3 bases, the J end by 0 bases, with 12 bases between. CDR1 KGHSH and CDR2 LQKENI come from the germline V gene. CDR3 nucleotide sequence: TGTGCCAGCTCACCTGTGGGGGGGTTTAGCAATCAGCCCCAGCATTTT. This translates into CASSPVGGFSNQPQHF. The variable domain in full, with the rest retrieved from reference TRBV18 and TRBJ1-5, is NAGVMQNPRHLVRRRGQEARLRCSPMKGHSHVYWYRQLPEEGLKFMVYLQKENIIDESGMPKERFSAEFPKEGPSILRIQQVVRGDSAAYFCASSPVGGFSNQPQHFGDGTRLSIL.

The CDR3 nucleotides read TGCGCCAGCAGTCAATCTATCCCCAGGGGCTGCCCCAATGAGCAGTTCTTC. This gives the protein CASSQSIPRGCPNEQFF. The gene calls are TRBV23-1 and TRBJ2-1; D is possibly TRBD1 (6 bases). TRBV23-1 has ORF status, its function being uncertain. With 0 bases removed from V and 6 bases from J, the gap between germline ends came to 18 bases. The CDR3 is 17 amino acids.

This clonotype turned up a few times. The CDR3 DNA sequence: TGCAGTGCTCGGTCTGGGGGAAACATGAACACTGAAGCTTTCTTT. Amino acid sequence: CSARSGGNMNTEAFF. The gene calls are TRBV29-1 and TRBJ1-1, with a tentative D call TRBD1 (5 bases). In germline, CDR1 is SQVTM, CDR2 ANQGSEA. The CDR3 is made up of 15 amino acids.

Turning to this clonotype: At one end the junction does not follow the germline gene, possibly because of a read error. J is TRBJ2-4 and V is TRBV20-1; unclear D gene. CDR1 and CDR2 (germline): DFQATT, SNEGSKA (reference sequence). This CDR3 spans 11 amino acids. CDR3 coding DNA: TGCAGTGCTAGAGATCCGCCGTCTCGTGACTTC. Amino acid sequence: CSARDPPSRDF.

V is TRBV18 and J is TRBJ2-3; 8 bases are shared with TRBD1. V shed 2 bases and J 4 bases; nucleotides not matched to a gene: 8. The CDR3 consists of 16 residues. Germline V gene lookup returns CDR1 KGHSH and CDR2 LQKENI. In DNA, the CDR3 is TGTGCCAGCTCACCATTCGGACAGGGACTCGCAGATACGCAGTATTTT. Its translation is CASSPFGQGLADTQYF.

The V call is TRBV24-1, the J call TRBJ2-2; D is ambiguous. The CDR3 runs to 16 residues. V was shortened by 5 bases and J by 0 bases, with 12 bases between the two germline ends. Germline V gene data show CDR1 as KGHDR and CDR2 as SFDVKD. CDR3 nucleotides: TGTGCCACCAGTGTCGGGCAGGCAACGAACACCGGGGAGCTGTTTTTT. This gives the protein CATSVGQATNTGELFF.

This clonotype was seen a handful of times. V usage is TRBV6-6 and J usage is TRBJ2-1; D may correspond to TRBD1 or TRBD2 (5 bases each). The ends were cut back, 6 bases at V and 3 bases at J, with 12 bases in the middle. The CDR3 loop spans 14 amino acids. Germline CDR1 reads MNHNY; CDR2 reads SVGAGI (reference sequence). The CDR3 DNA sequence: TGTGCCAGCAGCCAGGGACCGGGCTACAATGAGCAGTTCTTC. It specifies CASSQGPGYNEQFF.

CDR3 DNA sequence: TGTGCCAGCAGTTTAGCAGGTGAGCAGTTCTTC. Encoded protein: CASSLAGEQFF. The chain combines TRBV12-3 or TRBV12-4 with TRBJ2-1; no definite D call. The V end was cut by 0 bases, the J end by 9 bases, with 3 bases between. The CDR3 loop spans 11 amino acids.

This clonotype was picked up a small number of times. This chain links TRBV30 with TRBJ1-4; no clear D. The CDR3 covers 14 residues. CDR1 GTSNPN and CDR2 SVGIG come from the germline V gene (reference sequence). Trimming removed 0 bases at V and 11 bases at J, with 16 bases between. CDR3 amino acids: CAWSVPVRDRKLFF. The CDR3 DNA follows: TGTGCCTGGAGTGTACCAGTCCGGGATCGCAAACTGTTTTTT.

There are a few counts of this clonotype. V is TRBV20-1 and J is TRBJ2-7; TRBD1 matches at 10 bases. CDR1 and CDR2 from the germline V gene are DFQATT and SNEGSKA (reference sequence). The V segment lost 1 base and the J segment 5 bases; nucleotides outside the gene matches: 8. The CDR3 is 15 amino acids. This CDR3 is CSARGTGGFINEQYF. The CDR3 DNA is TGCAGTGCTAGAGGGACAGGGGGGTTCATCAACGAGCAGTACTTC.

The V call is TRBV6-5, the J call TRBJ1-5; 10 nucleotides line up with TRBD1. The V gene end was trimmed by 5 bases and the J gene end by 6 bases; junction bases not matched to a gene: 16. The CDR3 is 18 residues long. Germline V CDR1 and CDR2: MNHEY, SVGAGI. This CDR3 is CASSRTKPGQGWTQPQHF. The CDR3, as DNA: TGTGCCAGCAGTCGTACTAAGCCGGGACAGGGGTGGACTCAGCCCCAGCATTTT.

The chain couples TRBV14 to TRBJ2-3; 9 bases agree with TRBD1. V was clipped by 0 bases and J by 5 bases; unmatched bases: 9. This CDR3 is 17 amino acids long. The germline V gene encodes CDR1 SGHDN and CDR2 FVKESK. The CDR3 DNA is TGTGCCAGCAGCCAAGATTGGGACAGGGATAGCGGAGATACGCAGTATTTT. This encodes CASSQDWDRDSGDTQYF.

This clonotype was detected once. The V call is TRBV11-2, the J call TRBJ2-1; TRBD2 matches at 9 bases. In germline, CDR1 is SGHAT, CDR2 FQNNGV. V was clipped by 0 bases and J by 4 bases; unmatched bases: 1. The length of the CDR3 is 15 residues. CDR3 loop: CASSLDSGGYNEQFF. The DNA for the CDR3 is TGTGCCAGCAGCTTAGATAGCGGGGGTTACAATGAGCAGTTCTTC.

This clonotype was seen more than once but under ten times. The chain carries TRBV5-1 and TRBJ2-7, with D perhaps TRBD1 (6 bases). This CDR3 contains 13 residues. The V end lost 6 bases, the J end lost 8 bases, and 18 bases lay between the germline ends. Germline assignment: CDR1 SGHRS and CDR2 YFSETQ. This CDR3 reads CASTLGSQGQQYF. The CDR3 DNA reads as TGCGCCAGCACGTTAGGCTCCCAGGGGCAGCAGTACTTC.